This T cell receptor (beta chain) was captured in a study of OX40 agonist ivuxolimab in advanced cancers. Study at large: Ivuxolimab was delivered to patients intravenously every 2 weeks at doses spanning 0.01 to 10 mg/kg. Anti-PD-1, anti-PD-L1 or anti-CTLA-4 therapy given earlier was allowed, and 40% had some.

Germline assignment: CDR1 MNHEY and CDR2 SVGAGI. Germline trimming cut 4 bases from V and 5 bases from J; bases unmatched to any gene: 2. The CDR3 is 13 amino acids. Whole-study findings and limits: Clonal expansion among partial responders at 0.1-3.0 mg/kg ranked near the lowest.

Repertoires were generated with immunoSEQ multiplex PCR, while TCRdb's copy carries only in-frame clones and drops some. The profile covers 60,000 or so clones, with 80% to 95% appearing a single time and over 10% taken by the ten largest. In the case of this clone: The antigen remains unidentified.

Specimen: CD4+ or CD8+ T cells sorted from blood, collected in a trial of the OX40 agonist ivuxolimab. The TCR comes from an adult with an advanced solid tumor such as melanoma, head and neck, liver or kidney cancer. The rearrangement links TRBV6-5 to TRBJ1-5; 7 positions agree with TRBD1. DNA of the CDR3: TGTGCCAGCAGTTTGACAGGGCATCAGCCCCAGCATTTT. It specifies CASSLTGHQPQHF.